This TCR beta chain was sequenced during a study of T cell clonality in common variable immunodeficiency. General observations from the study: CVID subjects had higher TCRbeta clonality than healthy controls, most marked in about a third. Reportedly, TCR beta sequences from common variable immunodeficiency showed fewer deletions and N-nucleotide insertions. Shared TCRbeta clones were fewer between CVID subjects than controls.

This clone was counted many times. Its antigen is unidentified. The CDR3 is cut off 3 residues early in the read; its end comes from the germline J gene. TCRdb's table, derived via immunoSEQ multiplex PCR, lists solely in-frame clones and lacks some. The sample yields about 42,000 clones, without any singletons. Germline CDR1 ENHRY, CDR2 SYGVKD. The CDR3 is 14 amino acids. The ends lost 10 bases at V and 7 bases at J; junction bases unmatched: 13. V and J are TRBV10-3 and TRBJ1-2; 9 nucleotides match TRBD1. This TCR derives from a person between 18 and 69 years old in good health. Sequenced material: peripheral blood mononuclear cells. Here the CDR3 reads CATTGTGLSRGYTF. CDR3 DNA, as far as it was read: TGTGCCACCACCGGGACAGGGTTGAGTCGTGGC.